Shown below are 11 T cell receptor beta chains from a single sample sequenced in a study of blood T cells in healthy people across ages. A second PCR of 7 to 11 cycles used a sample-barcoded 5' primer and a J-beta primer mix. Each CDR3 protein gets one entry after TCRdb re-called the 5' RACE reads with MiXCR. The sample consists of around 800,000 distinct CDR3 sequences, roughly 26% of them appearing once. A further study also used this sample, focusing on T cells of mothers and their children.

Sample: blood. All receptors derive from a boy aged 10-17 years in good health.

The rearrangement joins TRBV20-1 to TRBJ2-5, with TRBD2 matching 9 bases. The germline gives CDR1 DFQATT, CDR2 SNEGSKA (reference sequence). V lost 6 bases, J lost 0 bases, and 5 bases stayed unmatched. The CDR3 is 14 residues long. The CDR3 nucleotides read TGCAGTGCACTAAGCGGGGGGTACCAAGAGACCCAGTACTTC. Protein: CSALSGGYQETQYF.

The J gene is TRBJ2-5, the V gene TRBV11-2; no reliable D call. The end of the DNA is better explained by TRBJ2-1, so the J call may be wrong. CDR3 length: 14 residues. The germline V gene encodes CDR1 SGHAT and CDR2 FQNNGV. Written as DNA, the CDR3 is TGTGCCAGCAGCTTAGGACAAGGGTGGGGTGAGCAGTTCTTC. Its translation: CASSLGQGWGEQFF.

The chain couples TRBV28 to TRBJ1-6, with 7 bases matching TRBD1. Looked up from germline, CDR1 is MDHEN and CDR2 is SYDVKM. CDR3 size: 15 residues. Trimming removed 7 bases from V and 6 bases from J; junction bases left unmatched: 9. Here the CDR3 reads CASIGPGTANSPLHF. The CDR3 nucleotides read TGTGCCAGCATAGGACCCGGGACAGCTAATTCACCCCTCCACTTT.

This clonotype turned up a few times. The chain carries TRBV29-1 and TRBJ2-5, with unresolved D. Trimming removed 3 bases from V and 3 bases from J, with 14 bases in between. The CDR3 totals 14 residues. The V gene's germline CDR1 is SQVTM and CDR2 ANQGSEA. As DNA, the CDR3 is TGCAGCGTTGATGGCCTCAACTCTAAAGAGACCCAGTACTTC. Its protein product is CSVDGLNSKETQYF.

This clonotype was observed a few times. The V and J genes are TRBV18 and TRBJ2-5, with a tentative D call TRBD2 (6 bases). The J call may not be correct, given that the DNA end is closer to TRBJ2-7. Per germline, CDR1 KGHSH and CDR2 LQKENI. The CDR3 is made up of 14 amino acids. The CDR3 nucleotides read TGTGCCAGCTCACCCCGACGCGGGGCATACGAGCAGTACTTC. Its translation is CASSPRRGAYEQYF.

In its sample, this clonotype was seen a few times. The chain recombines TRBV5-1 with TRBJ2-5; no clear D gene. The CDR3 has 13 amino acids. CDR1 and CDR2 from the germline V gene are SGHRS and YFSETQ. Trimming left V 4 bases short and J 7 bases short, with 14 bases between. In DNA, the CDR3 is TGCGCCAGCAGCCGAACAGAGGCCGGGACCCAGTACTTC. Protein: CASSRTEAGTQYF.

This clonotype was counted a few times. CDR3 region: CASSPVKDGTQYF. DNA of the CDR3: TGTGCCAGCTCACCCGTGAAGGATGGGACCCAGTACTTC. This chain joins TRBV18 and TRBJ2-5; no clear D. Per germline, CDR1 KGHSH and CDR2 LQKENI. V lost 3 bases and J lost 7, with 12 bases in between. The CDR3 sequence is 13 residues long.

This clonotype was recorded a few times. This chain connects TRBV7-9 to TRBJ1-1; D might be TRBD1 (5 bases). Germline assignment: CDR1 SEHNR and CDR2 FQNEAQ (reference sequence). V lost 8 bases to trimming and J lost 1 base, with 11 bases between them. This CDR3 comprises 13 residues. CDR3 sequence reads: CASGGRENTEAFF. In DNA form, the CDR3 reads TGTGCCAGCGGGGGACGGGAGAACACTGAAGCTTTCTTT.

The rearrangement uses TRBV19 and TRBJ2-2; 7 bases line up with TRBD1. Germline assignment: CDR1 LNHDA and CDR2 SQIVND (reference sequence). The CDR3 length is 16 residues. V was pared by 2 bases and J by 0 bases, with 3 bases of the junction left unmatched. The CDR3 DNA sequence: TGTGCCAGTAGTATAAACAGGGGAGCGAACACCGGGGAGCTGTTTTTT. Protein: CASSINRGANTGELFF.

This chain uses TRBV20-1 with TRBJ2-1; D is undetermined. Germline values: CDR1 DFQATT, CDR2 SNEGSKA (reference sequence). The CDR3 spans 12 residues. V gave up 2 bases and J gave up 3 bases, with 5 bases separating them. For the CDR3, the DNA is TGCAGTGCTAGAATCGGCTACAATGAGCAGTTCTTC. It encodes CSARIGYNEQFF.

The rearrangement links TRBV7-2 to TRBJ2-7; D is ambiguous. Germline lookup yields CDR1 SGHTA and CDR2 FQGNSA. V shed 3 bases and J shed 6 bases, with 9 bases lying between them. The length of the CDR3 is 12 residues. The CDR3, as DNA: TGTGCCAGCAGCTTTGTCAGCTCCGAGCAGTACTTC. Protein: CASSFVSSEQYF.